This entry lists 9 T cell receptor beta chains sequenced from one sample in a study of tumor and adjacent non-tumor tissue in lung cancer. No cell sorting was done before RNA was extracted from the tissue. TCRbeta libraries were built with three rounds of nested PCR, modified from ARM-PCR. MiXCR was run by TCRdb on the multiplex PCR reads, yielding one entry per CDR3 protein. The repertoire holds 78,000 or so distinct CDR3 sequences, with over 75% as singletons. The sample was lung tumor tissue. Receptor source: a woman aged 45-65 years with non-small cell lung cancer.

The rearrangement links TRBV29-1 to TRBJ2-3; tentative D call: TRBD1 (5 bases). Judging by the DNA end, TRBJ1-5 fits better; the J call may be wrong. CDR3 size: 13 residues. Germline V gives CDR1 SQVTM, CDR2 ANQGSEA. The CDR3 DNA reads as TGCAGCGTTGCGGGGGGTCTCACAGATGCGCAGCATTTT. Residues: CSVAGGLTDAQHF.

As for this clonotype: A junction boundary mismatches the germline segment, possibly from a read error. This sequence joins TRBV5-1 and TRBJ2-3; D unresolved. Germline V gene sequence: CDR1 SGHRS, CDR2 YFSETQ. The CDR3 sequence is 12 residues long. CDR3 sequence: CASSMGSDTQYF. The CDR3 DNA follows: TGCGCCAGCAGCATGGGGTCGGATACGCAATATTTT.

This clonotype is deemed medium-sized. V usage is TRBV11-2 and J usage is TRBJ2-1; 9 bases match TRBD1. V lost 3 bases, J lost 5 bases, and 5 bases stayed unmatched. The CDR3 is made up of 15 amino acids. The V gene's germline CDR1 is SGHAT and CDR2 FQNNGV. The CDR3 reads CASSFVGQGHNEQFF. The CDR3 nucleotides read TGTGCCAGCAGCTTCGTGGGACAGGGTCACAATGAGCAGTTCTTC.

The sample holds many counts of this clonotype. V is TRBV19 and J is TRBJ2-3; no definite D call. The ends were cut back, 5 bases at V and 4 bases at J, with 10 bases in the middle. Germline values: CDR1 LNHDA, CDR2 SQIVND (reference sequence). The CDR3 contains 13 residues. CDR3 sequence (DNA): TGTGCCAGTAGTGTAGCCCGTTCAGATACGCAGTATTTT. Translation gives CASSVARSDTQYF.

A word on this clonotype: One end of the junction fails to match germline, which may point to a read error. The chain joins TRBV11-2 to TRBJ2-1; 10 bases agree with TRBD2. This CDR3 spans 15 amino acids. Germline V gene lookup returns CDR1 SGHAT and CDR2 FQNNGV. Here the CDR3 DNA reads TGTGCCGGCAGCTTTTTAGCGGGAGGAGACAATGCGCAGTTCTTC. Translation gives CAGSFLAGGDNAQFF.

The chain recombines TRBV6-2 or TRBV6-3 with TRBJ2-2; a weak D match, TRBD1 (6 bases). Germline CDR1 reads MNHEY; CDR2 reads SVGEGT. There are 18 residues in the CDR3. Trimming stripped 0 bases from V and 4 bases from J, with 18 bases between. This chain's CDR3 is CASSYSSQGQVSTGELFF. The DNA of the CDR3 is TGTGCCAGCAGTTACTCCTCTCAGGGACAAGTTAGCACCGGGGAGCTGTTTTTT.

This clonotype came up a few times. The rearrangement joins TRBV20-1 to TRBJ2-7; D gene uncertain. V was cut by 0 bases and J by 4 bases, with 13 bases left in between. Germline CDR1 is DFQATT and CDR2 is SNEGSKA (reference sequence). The CDR3 is 14 amino acids. The CDR3 nucleotides read TGCAGTGCTAGAGATCATGGCTACGGGTACGAGCAGTACTTC. Protein sequence: CSARDHGYGYEQYF.

V gene TRBV12-3 or TRBV12-4 combines with J gene TRBJ1-3; unclear D gene. Trimming shortened V by 8 bases and J by 0 bases, and 11 bases separated the two germline ends. The CDR3 is made up of 14 amino acids. The CDR3 sequence: CASPSDGSGNTIYF. CDR3 DNA: TGTGCCAGCCCCTCGGACGGCTCTGGAAACACCATATATTTT.

There are a few counts of this clonotype. This chain uses TRBV20-1 with TRBJ2-5; no clear D. CDR3 length equals 13 residues. Germline values: CDR1 DFQATT, CDR2 SNEGSKA (reference sequence). V lost 2 bases and J lost 3, with 10 bases in between. CDR3 amino acids: CSARPFGEETQYF. The CDR3 DNA is TGCAGTGCTAGACCGTTTGGGGAAGAGACCCAGTACTTC.